Each of the 28 T cell receptor beta chains below was sequenced from the same sample in a study of shared clonotypes between healthy human individuals. Produced via immunoSEQ multiplex PCR; TCRdb's table is partial and in-frame only. The sample has millions of clones; approximately 93% are singletons. Material for sequencing was naive CD4+ T cells from PBMCs. The subset denotes: CD45RA+ positively selected. These receptors were obtained from a man younger than 35 in good health. Some clones in this sample may be carry-over from other donors' samples.

J is TRBJ2-7 and V is TRBV5-1; D may be TRBD1 or TRBD2 (6 bases each). CDR3 length equals 15 residues. The V end was cut by 0 bases, the J end by 7 bases, with 17 bases between. Germline values: CDR1 SGHRS, CDR2 YFSETQ. The CDR3 sequence is CASSLVGRGGVEQYF. CDR3 coding DNA: TGCGCCAGCAGCTTGGTAGGCAGGGGAGGAGTGGAGCAGTACTTC.

This clone was detected only once. The chain recombines TRBV5-6 with TRBJ1-1, with D possibly matching TRBD1 (6 bases). The V gene lost 2 bases and the J gene lost 5 bases, with 10 bases spanning the gap. The CDR3 loop spans 13 amino acids. CDR1 is SGHDT and CDR2 is YYEEEE in the germline V gene. CDR3 bases: TGTGCCAGCAGCTTCTACAGGGTGACTGAAGCTTTCTTT. Protein product: CASSFYRVTEAFF.

J is TRBJ1-2 and V is TRBV5-1; D gene ambiguous. CDR1 is SGHRS and CDR2 is YFSETQ in the germline V gene. The CDR3 covers 15 residues. With 4 bases removed from V and 0 bases from J, the gap between germline ends came to 13 bases. The CDR3 coding sequence is TGCGCCAGCAGCGATTCGGACGGCTCTAACTATGGCTACACCTTC. It codes for CASSDSDGSNYGYTF.

V is TRBV7-3 and J is TRBJ2-3, with 8 bases aligning to TRBD2. Trimming cost V 1 base and J 4 bases; bases outside gene matches: 1. This CDR3 has 14 amino acids. Per the germline V gene, CDR1 is SGHTA and CDR2 is FQGTGA. CDR3 DNA sequence: TGTGCCAGCAGCTTAAGCGGGAGGTCAGATACGCAGTATTTT. Its protein product is CASSLSGRSDTQYF.

The chain carries TRBV28 and TRBJ1-3; 8 bases are a match to TRBD1. V lost 6 bases and J lost 1; bases outside the gene matches: 17. The CDR3 is made up of 19 amino acids. CDR1 and CDR2 from the germline V gene are MDHEN and SYDVKM. The CDR3 is CASSALYLTGGGSGNTIYF. The CDR3 nucleotides are TGTGCCAGCAGCGCCCTCTACCTTACAGGGGGTGGGTCTGGAAACACCATATATTTT.

CDR3 coding DNA: TGCGCCAGCAGATCGGTGGCGAACACCGGGGAGCTGTTTTTT. Translating gives CASRSVANTGELFF. The chain uses TRBV5-1 and TRBJ2-2, with D hard to call. With 5 bases removed from V and 0 bases from J, the gap between germline ends came to 8 bases. The CDR3 covers 14 residues. CDR1 is SGHRS and CDR2 is YFSETQ in the germline V gene.

This chain connects TRBV11-1 to TRBJ1-1, with D perhaps matching TRBD1 (5 bases). CDR3 length: 13 amino acids. In germline, CDR1 is SGHAT, CDR2 FQDESV (reference sequence). V was clipped by 4 bases and J by 5 bases, with 11 bases between them. The CDR3 spells CASSYDRETEAFF. Written as DNA, the CDR3 is TGTGCCAGCAGCTATGACAGAGAAACTGAAGCTTTCTTT.

The rearrangement uses TRBV23-1 and TRBJ1-2; a possible D gene is TRBD1 (6 bases). TRBV23-1 is an ORF for which the function is uncertain. Trimming removed 4 bases from V and 8 bases from J, with 23 bases in between. The CDR3 has 16 residues. CDR3 sequence reads: CASSRWDPGDGGGYTF. The CDR3 DNA follows: TGCGCCAGCAGTCGATGGGACCCAGGGGACGGTGGAGGCTACACCTTC.

The genes are TRBV10-3 and TRBJ2-7; 11 bases agree with TRBD2. This CDR3 has 16 residues. Per the germline V gene, CDR1 is ENHRY and CDR2 is SYGVKD. V lost 0 bases, J lost 1 base, and 2 bases stayed unmatched. The CDR3 region has the DNA TGTGCCATCAGTGAGTCGACTAGCGGGGCTTCCTACGAGCAGTACTTC. Its translation: CAISESTSGASYEQYF.

This sequence joins TRBV7-2 and TRBJ1-2; D not resolved. Germline V CDR1 and CDR2: SGHTA, FQGNSA. The ends were cut back, 1 base at V and 5 bases at J, with 11 bases in the middle. The CDR3 consists of 14 residues. CDR3 in DNA: TGTGCCAGCAGCTTAGACGGGCGGCGGTATGGCTACACCTTC. Translation: CASSLDGRRYGYTF.

In its sample, this clone was seen once. This chain uses TRBV5-1 with TRBJ2-3; D may match TRBD1 or TRBD2 (5 bases each). Germline V gene data show CDR1 as SGHRS and CDR2 as YFSETQ. V lost 2 bases and J 2 bases, leaving 12 bases between the germline ends. This CDR3 spans 15 amino acids. The CDR3 sequence is CASSLPGPNTDTQYF. The CDR3 nucleotides are TGCGCCAGCAGCTTACCGGGGCCCAACACAGATACGCAGTATTTT.

This clone occurred a few times. Other DNA sequences within the sample encode an identical CDR3. The genes are TRBV7-3 and TRBJ1-1, with D possibly being TRBD1 (6 bases). Germline V gives CDR1 SGHTA, CDR2 FQGTGA. The CDR3 runs 14 residues. V lost 4 bases to trimming and J lost 1 base, with 10 bases between them. The CDR3 spells CASSSQGRNTEAFF. The CDR3 region has the DNA TGTGCCAGCAGCTCCCAGGGGCGGAACACTGAAGCTTTCTTT.

The V call is TRBV30, the J call TRBJ1-3, with no clear D. Trimming shortened V by 7 bases and J by 4 bases, and 8 bases separated the two germline ends. The CDR3 runs to 11 residues. Germline loops: CDR1 GTSNPN, CDR2 SVGIG (reference sequence). The CDR3 protein is CAYSLGNTIYF. In nucleotides, the CDR3 is TGTGCCTATTCCTTGGGAAACACCATATATTTT.

As for this clone: The junction and the germline gene differ at one end; a read error may be behind it. The chain carries TRBV7-2 and TRBJ2-2, with 12 bases aligning to TRBD2. The CDR3 length is 17 residues. Germline CDR1 SGHTA, CDR2 FQGNSA. Here the CDR3 DNA reads TGTGCCAGCAGCGATCGGACTAGCGGGACTATTACCGGGGAGCTGTTTTTC. This translates into CASSDRTSGTITGELFF.

The J gene is TRBJ2-3, the V gene TRBV6-1; 12 bases fit TRBD2. The CDR3 extends over 15 amino acids. Losses at the gene ends were 8 bases for V and 6 bases for J; bases not matched to a gene: 9. Germline V lookup: CDR1 MNHNS, CDR2 SASEGT. The CDR3 region is CASVRTSGIADTQYF. CDR3 coding DNA: TGTGCCAGCGTGAGGACTAGCGGGATAGCGGATACGCAGTATTTT.

The rearrangement links TRBV2 to TRBJ2-2; no reliable D call. CDR3 length: 16 amino acids. Trimming left V 10 bases short and J 4 bases short, with 22 bases between. Germline V gives CDR1 SNHLY, CDR2 FYNNEI. The chain's CDR3 is CAIPSSNSRPTGELFF. For the CDR3, the DNA is TGTGCCATCCCTTCGTCCAACTCCCGTCCCACCGGGGAGCTGTTTTTT.

J is TRBJ1-2 and V is TRBV25-1, with D possibly matching TRBD1 (5 bases). The CDR3 runs to 13 residues. The V and J ends lost 3 bases and 3 bases respectively, with 8 bases between them. CDR1 is MGHDK, CDR2 SYGVNS, per germline. The CDR3 DNA reads as TGTGCCAGCAGTGATGCCAGGGACTATGGCTACACCTTC. Amino acid sequence: CASSDARDYGYTF.

V usage is TRBV4-3 and J usage is TRBJ1-1; D is unclear. Looked up from germline, CDR1 is LGHNA and CDR2 is YSLEER. Trimming removed 1 base from V and 7 bases from J, with 4 bases in between. This CDR3 is 11 amino acids long. This CDR3 reads CASSQGFEAFF. CDR3 in DNA: TGCGCCAGCAGCCAAGGGTTTGAAGCTTTCTTT.

Details on this clone: Other DNA sequences within the sample encode an identical CDR3. The chain is built from TRBV28 and TRBJ2-7, with 7 bases matching TRBD1. Germline V gene sequence: CDR1 MDHEN, CDR2 SYDVKM. V gave up 3 bases and J gave up 2 bases; unmatched junction bases: 4. The CDR3 sequence is 14 residues long. This CDR3 is CASSLRGPTYEQYF. As DNA, the CDR3 is TGTGCCAGCAGTTTGAGGGGGCCGACCTACGAGCAGTACTTC.

This sequence joins TRBV9 and TRBJ2-3, with D possibly being TRBD1 or TRBD2 (5 bases each). CDR1 is SGDLS, CDR2 YYNGEE, per germline. Deletions cut 5 bases from V and 0 bases from J, with 13 bases between. This CDR3 is built from 15 residues. Here the CDR3 DNA reads TGTGCCAGCAGTCCGGGGCCCGTTAGCACAGATACGCAGTATTTT. It is translated as CASSPGPVSTDTQYF.

The table lists this clone with a count of one. The chain uses TRBV25-1 and TRBJ1-1, with D unclear. CDR1 is MGHDK, CDR2 SYGVNS, per germline. The CDR3 has 14 amino acids. V was pared by 5 bases and J by 1 base, with 11 bases between. The CDR3 spells CASSLSAGNTEAFF. As DNA, the CDR3 is TGTGCCAGCAGTCTCTCGGCAGGGAACACTGAAGCTTTCTTT.

V is TRBV28 and J is TRBJ2-3, with 14 bases that match TRBD2. The V and J ends lost 6 bases and 5 bases, in that order; junction bases with no gene match: 7. Germline CDR1 MDHEN, CDR2 SYDVKM. This CDR3 region has 16 residues. The CDR3 DNA sequence: TGTGCCAGCAGCGGGGGGACTAGCGGGAGAAGAGATACGCAGTATTTT. Amino acid sequence: CASSGGTSGRRDTQYF.

This clone came up once. This chain links TRBV28 with TRBJ1-5, with 7 bases identical to TRBD1. Germline CDR1 MDHEN, CDR2 SYDVKM. This CDR3 contains 15 residues. The ends lost 7 bases at V and 11 bases at J; junction bases unmatched: 17. The CDR3: CASTSGTAERLSQHF. In DNA form, the CDR3 reads TGTGCCAGCACTTCCGGGACAGCCGAAAGGTTGTCCCAGCATTTT.

The CDR3 loop reads CASQIQGGDEQYF. For the CDR3, the DNA is TGTGCCAGTCAAATCCAGGGAGGAGACGAGCAGTACTTC. The V call is TRBV27, the J call TRBJ2-7, with a tentative D call TRBD2 (6 bases). Trimming pared 9 bases from V and 5 bases from J, leaving 17 bases between. Germline CDR1 reads MNHEY; CDR2 reads SMNVEV (reference sequence). This CDR3 is 13 amino acids long.

This clone has only one observation. The genes are TRBV5-4 and TRBJ1-1; D not resolved. Germline values: CDR1 SGHNT, CDR2 YYREEE (reference sequence). V was clipped by 1 base and J by 4 bases, with 14 bases between them. CDR3 length: 15 residues. The CDR3 loop is CASSLPPPTSTEAFF. The CDR3 DNA follows: TGTGCCAGCAGCTTGCCTCCGCCCACGTCCACTGAAGCTTTCTTT. Using reference TRBV5-4 and TRBJ1-1 for the parts outside the CDR3, the full variable domain is ETGVTQSPTHLIKTRGQQVTLRCSSQSGHNTVSWYQQALGQGPQFIFQYYREEENGRGNFPPRFSGLQFPNYSSELNVNALELDDSALYLCASSLPPPTSTEAFFGQGTRLTVV.

Comments on this clone: The same CDR3 is also encoded by other DNA sequences in this sample. The chain employs TRBV6-1 and TRBJ1-2; D remains ambiguous. This CDR3 is 13 amino acids long. Germline V CDR1 and CDR2: MNHNS, SASEGT. V dropped 3 bases and J dropped 4 bases, with 9 bases sitting between them. CDR3 in DNA: TGTGCCAGCAGTGAGAGGGAGGGCTATGGCTACACCTTC. Protein sequence: CASSEREGYGYTF.

The genes are TRBV12-5 and TRBJ1-1; tentative D call: TRBD1 (6 bases). Germline V gene lookup returns CDR1 LGHNT and CDR2 FRNRAP. CDR3 length equals 12 residues. Trimming stripped 8 bases from V and 6 bases from J, with 13 bases between. CDR3 residues: CASSTQGPEAFF. DNA for the CDR3: TGTGCTAGTAGTACTCAGGGGCCTGAAGCTTTCTTT.

The genes are TRBV7-9 and TRBJ1-1; D call uncertain. This CDR3 region has 13 residues. Trimming removed 4 bases from V and 5 bases from J, with 11 bases in between. The germline V gene encodes CDR1 SEHNR and CDR2 FQNEAQ (reference sequence). The CDR3 region has the DNA TGTGCCAGCAGCTCCCTTTCGAGGACTGAAGCTTTCTTT. Its translation: CASSSLSRTEAFF.